The rows below give T cell receptor beta chains drawn from one sample of a study of a mutant IDH1 vaccine in newly diagnosed glioma. Profiled with immunoSEQ multiplex PCR; TCRdb holds only in-frame clones, not every one. Counted here are some 35,000 clones, 81% occurring once; the ten biggest clones make up around 10%. Antigen specificity for these receptors is unknown. The sample in question was PBMCs, obtained from a glioma patient whose treatment included an IDH1 peptide vaccine. These TCRs come from a man aged 50 to 59 with glioma. CDR3s leave out the opening cysteine and the closing phenylalanine or tryptophan. The order of the fields is V gene, CDR3 protein.

V gene: TRBV5-6; CDR3 protein: ASSPGLNTEAF
V gene: TRBV19; CDR3 protein: ASSSPRGEQY
V gene: TRBV6-1; CDR3 protein: ASSETLLRYT
V gene: TRBV28; CDR3 protein: ASRLQGSNYGYT
V gene: TRBV7-9; CDR3 protein: ASEKDTEAF
V gene: TRBV27; CDR3 protein: ASSFGDEQY
V gene: TRBV6-1; CDR3 protein: ASRVLSTDTQY
V gene: TRBV9; CDR3 protein: ASSVEGAVETQY
V gene: TRBV6-5; CDR3 protein: ASSYSSSGGRDTQY
V gene: TRBV5-8; CDR3 protein: ASSLGDRPTNEKLF
V gene: TRBV5-1; CDR3 protein: ASRPTSGSYEQY
V gene: TRBV6-6; CDR3 protein: ASRELAGLF
V gene: TRBV7-2; CDR3 protein: ASSLGLAGTDTQY
V gene: TRBV19; CDR3 protein: ASSLGTGEMGSAF
V gene: TRBV9; CDR3 protein: ASSEQGTSTDTQY
V gene: TRBV7-2; CDR3 protein: ASSWTSGTTGELF
V gene: TRBV4-1; CDR3 protein: ASSQPNRGQNEKLF
V gene: TRBV19; CDR3 protein: ASSISGGAREQY
V gene: TRBV2; CDR3 protein: ASSLQGIYGGYT
V gene: TRBV5-8; CDR3 protein: ASSYEVGTGELF
V gene: TRBV19; CDR3 protein: ASSPGVETQY
V gene: TRBV25-1; CDR3 protein: ASGEDSTYYEQY
V gene: TRBV19; CDR3 protein: ASNGQGYNQPQH
V gene: TRBV18; CDR3 protein: ASSPSGNGNTIY
V gene: TRBV6-6; CDR3 protein: ASSYSVTEAF
V gene: TRBV10-3; CDR3 protein: AISALAGGSGANVLT
V gene: TRBV6-6; CDR3 protein: ASSSVGTPRKDTQY